Each of the 29 T cell receptor beta chains below was sequenced from the same sample in a study of technical replicates of blood from a few donors. Only in-frame clones appear in the TCRdb table, and some are missing; sequencing was by immunoSEQ multiplex PCR. The table records about 74,000 clones, around nine tenths of them present only once. The specimen sequenced was T cells isolated from PBMCs. These receptors all stem from a human donor in good health.

V usage is TRBV29-1 and J usage is TRBJ2-7, with D maybe TRBD2 (6 bases). The germline gives CDR1 SQVTM, CDR2 ANQGSEA. The CDR3 consists of 12 residues. Deletions cut 6 bases from V and 3 bases from J, with 12 bases between. This chain's CDR3 is CSVGLPYYEQYF. CDR3 DNA: TGCAGCGTGGGACTTCCCTACTACGAGCAGTACTTC.

This clone is a singleton in its sample. This chain connects TRBV30 to TRBJ2-3, with 8 bases aligning to TRBD2. The CDR3 extends over 13 amino acids. CDR1 GTSNPN and CDR2 SVGIG come from the germline V gene (reference sequence). V trimming: 5 bases; J trimming: 1 base; junction bases outside the gene matches: 2. For the CDR3, the DNA is TGTGCCTGGTCGCGGGAGGGCACAGATACGCAGTATTTT. Amino acid sequence: CAWSREGTDTQYF.

V usage is TRBV15 and J usage is TRBJ1-6, with 7 bases identical to TRBD1. The CDR3 spans 17 residues. CDR1 LNHNV and CDR2 YYDKDF come from the germline V gene (reference sequence). J gave up 6 bases and V 1 base, and 9 bases lay outside the gene matches. CDR3: CATSRVDRVGFNSPLHF. The CDR3 DNA follows: TGTGCCACCAGCAGAGTTGACAGGGTGGGATTTAATTCACCCCTCCACTTT. The variable domain in full, with the rest retrieved from reference TRBV15 and TRBJ1-6, is DAMVIQNPRYQVTQFGKPVTLSCSQTLNHNVMYWYQQKSSQAPKLLFHYYDKDFNNEADTPDNFQSRRPNTSFCFLDIRSPGLGDTAMYLCATSRVDRVGFNSPLHFGNGTRLTVT.

V usage is TRBV27 and J usage is TRBJ2-7, with 7 bases identical to TRBD1. Losses at the gene ends were 2 bases for V and 5 bases for J; bases not matched to a gene: 3. The CDR3 runs to 13 residues. The germline V gene encodes CDR1 MNHEY and CDR2 SMNVEV (reference sequence). As DNA, the CDR3 is TGTGCCAGCAGTTTAAACAGGGGCCACGAGCAGTACTTC. It specifies CASSLNRGHEQYF.

V and J are TRBV30 and TRBJ2-7; possible D gene TRBD1, 5 bases. V was trimmed by 4 bases and J by 6 bases, leaving 10 bases between them. Germline V gives CDR1 GTSNPN, CDR2 SVGIG (reference sequence). CDR3 length: 11 amino acids. The CDR3 region has the DNA TGTGCCTGGACCCAGGGTAGCGAGCAGTACTTC. It translates to CAWTQGSEQYF.

The chain carries TRBV19 and TRBJ2-7; TRBD2 matches 7 bases. The CDR3 is made up of 14 amino acids. CDR1 is LNHDA and CDR2 is SQIVND in the germline V gene (reference sequence). V lost 5 bases to trimming and J lost 2 bases; unmatched junction nucleotides: 6. This chain's CDR3 is CASSAGAGAYEQYF. The CDR3, as DNA: TGTGCCAGTAGTGCCGGGGCGGGGGCCTACGAGCAGTACTTC.

The rearrangement joins TRBV12-2 to TRBJ1-3; TRBD1 is the table's D call, not checked against the DNA. TRBV12-2 is deemed a pseudogene. CDR3 size: 17 residues. The DNA of the CDR3 is TGTGCAAGTCGCTACACGGACAAGGTCTACTCTGGAAACACCATATATTTT. The encoded protein is CASRYTDKVYSGNTIYF.

The genes are TRBV7-3 and TRBJ2-1; TRBD2 matches 7 bases. V was pared by 5 bases and J by 2 bases, with 3 bases of the junction left unmatched. The CDR3 length is 14 residues. Germline lookup yields CDR1 SGHTA and CDR2 FQGTGA. The CDR3, as DNA: TGTGCCAGCAGCCTAGCGGCCACCTACAATGAGCAGTTCTTC. This gives the protein CASSLAATYNEQFF.

The J gene is TRBJ1-1, the V gene TRBV6-6; D gene unclear. The V gene lost 7 bases and the J gene lost 4 bases, with 13 bases spanning the gap. Germline CDR1 reads MNHNY; CDR2 reads SVGAGI (reference sequence). This CDR3 is 13 amino acids long. In nucleotides, the CDR3 is TGTGCCAGCACCCCAATACTCATCACTGAAGCTTTCTTT. This sequence encodes CASTPILITEAFF.

The gene calls are TRBV6-6 and TRBJ1-5, with TRBD1 matching 8 bases. Germline V gives CDR1 MNHNY, CDR2 SVGAGI (reference sequence). This CDR3 has 13 residues. V gave up 5 bases and J gave up 5 bases; unmatched junction bases: 2. This CDR3 is CASSPGGYQPQHF. CDR3 coding DNA: TGTGCCAGCAGTCCAGGGGGCTATCAGCCCCAGCATTTT.

The J gene is TRBJ1-1, the V gene TRBV19; no definite D call. Germline CDR1 LNHDA, CDR2 SQIVND (reference sequence). Trimming took 3 bases from V and 1 from J, leaving 9 bases between them. The CDR3 has 14 residues. Written as DNA, the CDR3 is TGTGCCAGTAGTATTGGGCTTGGGAACACTGAAGCTTTCTTT. Its translation: CASSIGLGNTEAFF. Filled out from reference TRBV19 and TRBJ1-1, the complete variable domain reads DGGITQSPKYLFRKEGQNVTLSCEQNLNHDAMYWYRQDPGQGLRLIYYSQIVNDFQKGDIAEGYSVSREKKESFPLTVTSAQKNPTAFYLCASSIGLGNTEAFFGQGTRLTVV.

CDR3 nucleotide sequence: TGTGCCAGCAGTCGAGCTAGCGGGAGGGCCTACGAGCAGTACTTC. This encodes CASSRASGRAYEQYF. This chain uses TRBV7-9 with TRBJ2-7; 12 positions match TRBD2. V shed 6 bases, J shed 2 bases, and the junction held 5 bases outside the gene matches. The CDR3 is made up of 15 amino acids. From germline, CDR1 is SEHNR and CDR2 FQNEAQ (reference sequence).

The chain combines TRBV5-1 with TRBJ1-1, with 9 nucleotides matching TRBD1. The length of the CDR3 is 14 residues. The V gene's germline CDR1 is SGHRS and CDR2 YFSETQ. V lost 5 bases, J lost 1 base, and 3 bases stayed unmatched. The CDR3 DNA sequence: TGCGCCAGCAGTTGGGGACAGGGGAACACTGAAGCTTTCTTT. Amino acids: CASSWGQGNTEAFF. The complete variable domain, with remaining parts taken from reference TRBV5-1 and TRBJ1-1, reads KAGVTQTPRYLIKTRGQQVTLSCSPISGHRSVSWYQQTPGQGLQFLFEYFSETQRNKGNFPGRFSGRQFSNSRSEMNVSTLELGDSALYLCASSWGQGNTEAFFGQGTRLTVV.

CDR3 sequence (DNA): TGTGCCAGCAGCCAGGACAGGGAGGCCGGGGAGCTGTTTTTT. Its translation: CASSQDREAGELFF. The chain carries TRBV7-3 and TRBJ2-2, with 8 nucleotides matching TRBD1. Germline lookup yields CDR1 SGHTA and CDR2 FQGTGA. This CDR3 region has 14 residues. Germline trimming cut 5 bases from V and 6 bases from J; bases unmatched to any gene: 5. Combining the CDR3 with reference TRBV7-3 and TRBJ2-2 gives the whole variable domain GAGVSQTPSNKVTEKGKYVELRCDPISGHTALYWYRQSLGQGPEFLIYFQGTGAADDSGLPNDRFFAVRPEGSVSTLKIQRTERGDSAVYLCASSQDREAGELFFGEGSRLTVL.

In its sample, this clone was seen once. The chain links TRBV12-2 to TRBJ2-1; the table's D call, TRBD2, has no DNA check behind it. TRBV12-2 is termed a pseudogene. CDR3 length: 16 residues. The CDR3, as DNA: TGTGCAAGTCGCTTAGTCCCGGGACTCATCTACAATGAGCAGTTCTTC. It codes for CASRLVPGLIYNEQFF.

J is TRBJ2-3 and V is TRBV25-1; possibly TRBD2 for D (7 bases). Trimming took off 2 bases at V and 3 bases at J, with 12 bases between the two ends. This CDR3 spans 15 amino acids. Germline loops: CDR1 MGHDK, CDR2 SYGVNS. CDR3 loop: CASSEGGGGTDTQYF. The CDR3 bases are TGTGCCAGCAGTGAAGGGGGAGGGGGAACAGATACGCAGTATTTT.

In its sample, this clone was seen a few times. The gene calls are TRBV4-1 and TRBJ1-5, with D unresolved. In germline, CDR1 is MGHRA, CDR2 YSYEKL. With 1 base removed from V and 6 bases from J, the gap between germline ends came to 7 bases. There are 13 residues in the CDR3. CDR3 in DNA: TGCGCCAGCAGCCAAGTAGAGGGTCAGCCCCAGCATTTT. It is translated as CASSQVEGQPQHF.

The chain has TRBV6-5 and TRBJ2-5; 7 bases are a match to TRBD2. Germline V gene sequence: CDR1 MNHEY, CDR2 SVGAGI. Trimming at V came to 6 bases and at J to 5 bases, leaving 3 bases not matched to a gene. The CDR3 has 12 amino acids. CDR3 residues: CASRGGWETQYF. The CDR3 DNA follows: TGTGCCAGCAGGGGAGGGTGGGAGACCCAGTACTTC.

The V gene is TRBV5-1, the J gene TRBJ2-1; a weak D match, TRBD2 (6 bases). V was cut by 2 bases and J by 0 bases, with 15 bases left in between. The CDR3 has 17 amino acids. Germline assignment: CDR1 SGHRS and CDR2 YFSETQ. The CDR3 nucleotides read TGCGCCAGCAGCTTTCCGCAGGCGGGAAGCTCCTACAATGAGCAGTTCTTC. Protein: CASSFPQAGSSYNEQFF. The full variable domain, its missing parts supplied by reference TRBV5-1 and TRBJ2-1, is KAGVTQTPRYLIKTRGQQVTLSCSPISGHRSVSWYQQTPGQGLQFLFEYFSETQRNKGNFPGRFSGRQFSNSRSEMNVSTLELGDSALYLCASSFPQAGSSYNEQFFGPGTRLTVL.

The V gene is TRBV19, the J gene TRBJ1-1; a possible D gene is TRBD1 (5 bases). The CDR3 runs to 14 residues. Germline CDR1 reads LNHDA; CDR2 reads SQIVND (reference sequence). V was clipped by 7 bases and J by 5 bases, with 17 bases between them. This chain's CDR3 is CASKTSGLNTEAFF. DNA for the CDR3: TGTGCCAGTAAGACCTCAGGGCTTAATACTGAAGCTTTCTTT.

There are a few counts of this clone. The chain couples TRBV11-2 to TRBJ2-4; D is possibly TRBD1 (6 bases). Trimming took 5 bases from V and 6 from J, leaving 14 bases between them. The CDR3 spans 14 residues. CDR1 and CDR2 (germline): SGHAT, FQNNGV. CDR3 region: CASSPGAVRNIQYF. The CDR3 nucleotides are TGTGCCAGCAGCCCAGGGGCGGTTAGAAACATTCAGTACTTC.

The rearrangement uses TRBV9 and TRBJ2-7; no firm D call. Germline assignment: CDR1 SGDLS and CDR2 YYNGEE. V was shortened by 0 bases and J by 0 bases, with 7 bases between the two germline ends. CDR3 length: 14 amino acids. The CDR3 here is CASSVASFSYEQYF. In nucleotides, the CDR3 is TGTGCCAGCAGCGTAGCCAGTTTCTCCTACGAGCAGTACTTC. Full variable domain (outside the CDR3, taken from reference TRBV9 and TRBJ2-7): DSGVTQTPKHLITATGQRVTLRCSPRSGDLSVYWYQQSLDQGLQFLIQYYNGEERAKGNILERFSAQQFPDLHSELNLSSLELGDSALYFCASSVASFSYEQYFGPGTRLTVT.

This clone is a singleton in its sample. The chain carries TRBV4-3 and TRBJ2-7; TRBD1 agrees at 7 bases. After removal of 4 bases from V and 2 bases from J, the junction contained 11 bases not matched to a gene. Germline CDR1 reads LGHNA; CDR2 reads YSLEER. The CDR3 has 16 residues. CDR3 sequence (DNA): TGCGCCAGCAGCCCAGGTTACACAGGGGAAACCTACGAGCAGTACTTC. Amino acids: CASSPGYTGETYEQYF.

This CDR3 is CASSIGQHEAFF. DNA for the CDR3: TGTGCCAGCAGTATTGGACAGCATGAAGCTTTCTTT. V gene TRBV6-5 combines with J gene TRBJ1-1; TRBD1 might be the D (6 bases). Trimming cost V 5 bases and J 7 bases, with 11 bases left between them. CDR3 length equals 12 residues. The germline gives CDR1 MNHEY, CDR2 SVGAGI.

The chain is built from TRBV7-3 and TRBJ2-7, with 9 bases that match TRBD2. Germline-derived CDR1 and CDR2 are SGHTA and FQGTGA. Unmatched junction bases numbered 3, after V lost 5 bases and J lost 1 base. The CDR3 length is 14 residues. The DNA for the CDR3 is TGTGCCAGCAGCCCTAGCGGGAAATCCTACGAGCAGTACTTC. It is translated as CASSPSGKSYEQYF.

The chain recombines TRBV19 with TRBJ2-5; no definite D call. This CDR3 region has 14 residues. With 3 bases removed from V and 0 bases from J, the gap between germline ends came to 8 bases. The germline V gene has CDR1 LNHDA and CDR2 SQIVND (reference sequence). This CDR3 reads CASSINYYQETQYF. The CDR3 DNA follows: TGTGCCAGTAGTATCAACTACTACCAAGAGACCCAGTACTTC. The full variable domain, its missing parts supplied by reference TRBV19 and TRBJ2-5, is DGGITQSPKYLFRKEGQNVTLSCEQNLNHDAMYWYRQDPGQGLRLIYYSQIVNDFQKGDIAEGYSVSREKKESFPLTVTSAQKNPTAFYLCASSINYYQETQYFGPGTRLLVL.

The chain couples TRBV6-1 to TRBJ2-3; D might be TRBD2 (5 bases). The CDR3 sequence is 13 residues long. Trimming took 7 bases from V and 2 from J, leaving 10 bases between them. CDR1 MNHNS and CDR2 SASEGT come from the germline V gene. Here the CDR3 DNA reads TGTGCCAGCAACCCGGGGTTCACAGATACGCAGTATTTT. This encodes CASNPGFTDTQYF.

The V and J genes are TRBV7-9 and TRBJ1-5; 9 nucleotides agree with TRBD1. CDR1 SEHNR and CDR2 FQNEAQ come from the germline V gene (reference sequence). With V trimmed by 5 bases and J by 5 bases, 7 bases remained unmatched. CDR3 length equals 15 residues. CDR3 region: CASSTGGQGDQPQHF. CDR3 in DNA: TGTGCCAGCAGCACAGGGGGACAGGGCGATCAGCCCCAGCATTTT.

This sequence joins TRBV7-3 and TRBJ1-5, with TRBD1 matching 9 bases. The germline V gene has CDR1 SGHTA and CDR2 FQGTGA. The CDR3 runs 14 residues. J gave up 7 bases and V 5 bases, and 6 bases lay outside the gene matches. CDR3 amino acids: CASSPGTGRQPQHF. The CDR3 DNA is TGTGCCAGCAGCCCCGGGACAGGGAGGCAGCCCCAGCATTTT.